Below, one TCR beta chain is given with its context. This sample was taken from a study of blood T cell repertoires in COVID-19. Method: immunoSEQ multiplex PCR; TCRdb's copy keeps in-frame clones and lacks some. This table holds 50,000 or so clones, around 90% found once. Germline assignment: CDR1 MNHEY and CDR2 SMNVEV (reference sequence). The CDR3 spans 16 residues. Trimming shortened V by 0 bases and J by 8 bases, and 20 bases separated the two germline ends. Sequenced: peripheral blood. This clonotype was sampled from a man between 65 and 85 years old with active COVID-19. The chain couples TRBV27 to TRBJ2-7, with D unresolved. CDR3 bases: TGTGCCAGCAGTTTATCTGTCACCACTATCGAGTACCAGCAGTACTTC. This gives the protein CASSLSVTTIEYQQYF.